This T cell receptor beta chain was profiled in a study of TIL therapy for anti-PD-1-resistant metastatic lung cancer. Study as a whole: Patients then received nivolumab; progressors got lymphodepletion, TIL and IL-2.

Details on this clone: No antigen is known for it.

The immunoSEQ assay was v3. Survey-level samples got approximately 1.8 million read pairs; deep-level samples got roughly 4.5-6.5 million. Here immunoSEQ multiplex PCR was the method, and the copy in TCRdb shows in-frame clones only, minus some. The data hold about 21,000 clones, with 70% to 80% observed a single time. Study findings and constraints: The baseline peripheral repertoire was partially replaced by infused TIL clonotypes that later decayed.

Time point of the sample: pre-treatment sample, taken before nivolumab and TIL therapy. Stage 4 NSCLC adults joined between 2017 and January 2020. The TCR was taken from a person aged 25 to 80 with non-small cell lung cancer. This specimen was blood, taken at baseline.

The chain's CDR3 is CASSLLTGGGNTEAFF. In DNA form, the CDR3 reads TGTGCCAGCAGCCTATTGACAGGGGGGGGGAACACTGAAGCTTTCTTT. The chain uses TRBV3-1 (or the pseudogene TRBV3-2) and TRBJ1-1; 9 positions match TRBD1. The CDR3 spans 16 residues. CDR1 is LGHDT, CDR2 YNNKEL, per germline (reference sequence). Germline trimming cut 4 bases from V and 1 base from J; bases unmatched to any gene: 7.